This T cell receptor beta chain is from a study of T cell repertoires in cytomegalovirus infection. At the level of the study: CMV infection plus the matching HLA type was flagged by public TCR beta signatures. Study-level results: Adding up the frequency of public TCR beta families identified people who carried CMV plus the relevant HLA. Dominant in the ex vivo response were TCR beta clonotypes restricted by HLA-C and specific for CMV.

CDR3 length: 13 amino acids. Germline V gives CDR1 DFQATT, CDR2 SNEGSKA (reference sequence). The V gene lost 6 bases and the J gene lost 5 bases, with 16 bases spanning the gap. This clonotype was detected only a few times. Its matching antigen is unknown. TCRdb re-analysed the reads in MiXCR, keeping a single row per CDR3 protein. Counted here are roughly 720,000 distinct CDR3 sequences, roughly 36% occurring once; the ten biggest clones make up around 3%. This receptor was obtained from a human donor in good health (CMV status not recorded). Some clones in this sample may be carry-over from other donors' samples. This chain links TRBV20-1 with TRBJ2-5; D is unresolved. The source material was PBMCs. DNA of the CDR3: TGCAGTGCCCAGTCGGGTCTCGGGGAGACCCAGTACTTC. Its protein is CSAQSGLGETQYF.